This T cell receptor beta chain appears in the sequencing data of a study of lung T cells in sarcoidosis with Löfgren's syndrome. Study conclusions and caveats: In alpha-beta pairs, TRAV12-1 favored TRBV2, and their CDR3s were homologous. Multiple Löfgren's syndrome patients reportedly shared TRAV12-1 and TRBV2 CDR3 motifs. Versus controls, Löfgren's syndrome patients reportedly showed TRAV12-1 and TRBV2 as most expanded.

The V end was cut by 2 bases, the J end by 1 base, with 6 bases between. CDR1 is MNHNY and CDR2 is SVGAGI in the germline V gene (reference sequence). The CDR3 spans 14 residues. TCRdb redid the calling of the reads with MiXCR, one entry per CDR3 protein. The data show about 63,000 distinct CDR3 sequences, with 21% seen just once and less than 2.5% held by the top ten. This clonotype was seen many times. Its matching antigen is unknown. The TCR comes from a human donor with sarcoidosis (Löfgren's syndrome or another form), or a control subject (not recorded which). The chain carries TRBV6-6 and TRBJ1-3; D unclear. Source material: CD4+ T cells from PBMCs. The CDR3 protein is CASSYRSSGNTIYF. DNA for the CDR3: TGTGCCAGCAGTTACCGGAGTTCTGGAAACACCATATATTTT.